This T cell receptor (beta chain) was captured by sequencing in a study of early T cells in non-severe SARS-CoV-2 infection. Study outcomes and limitations: VDJdb matches were skewed toward anti-spike CD8 T cell responses.

This clonotype has just a few counts. Its antigen is currently unknown. The CDR3 covers 16 residues. V was pared by 5 bases and J by 3 bases, with 16 bases between. Germline CDR1 is SEHNR and CDR2 is FQNEAQ (reference sequence). MiXCR, applied by TCRdb to the 5' RACE reads, yields one record per CDR3 protein. The data hold tens of thousands of distinct CDR3 sequences, with about 8% observed a single time. Sequences were obtained from whole blood. This chain connects TRBV7-9 to TRBJ1-4; D perhaps matches TRBD1 (6 bases). This receptor was obtained from an adult who was a healthcare worker with PCR-confirmed SARS-CoV-2 infection or an uninfected control (not recorded which). The CDR3 coding sequence is TGTGCCAGCAGCCCGCCACAGGGTTCAGCTAATGAAAAACTGTTTTTT. This translates into CASSPPQGSANEKLFF.